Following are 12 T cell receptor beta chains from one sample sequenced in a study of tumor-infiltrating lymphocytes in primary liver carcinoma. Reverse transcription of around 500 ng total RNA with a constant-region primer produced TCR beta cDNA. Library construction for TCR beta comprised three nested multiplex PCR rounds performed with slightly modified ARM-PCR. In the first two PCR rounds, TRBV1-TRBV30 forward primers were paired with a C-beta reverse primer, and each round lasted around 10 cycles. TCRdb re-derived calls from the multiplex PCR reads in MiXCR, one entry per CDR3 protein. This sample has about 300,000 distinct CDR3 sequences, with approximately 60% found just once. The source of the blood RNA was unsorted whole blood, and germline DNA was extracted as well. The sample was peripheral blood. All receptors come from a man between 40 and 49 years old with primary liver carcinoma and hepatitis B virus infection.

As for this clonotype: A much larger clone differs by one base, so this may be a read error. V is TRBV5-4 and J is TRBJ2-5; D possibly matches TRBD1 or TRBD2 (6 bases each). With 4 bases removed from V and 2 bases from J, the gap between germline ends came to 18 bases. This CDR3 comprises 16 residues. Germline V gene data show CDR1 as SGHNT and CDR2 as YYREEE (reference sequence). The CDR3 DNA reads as TGTGCCAGCAGCCTACCGGGGGAACAGGGACAAGAGACCCAGTACTTC. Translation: CASSLPGEQGQETQYF.

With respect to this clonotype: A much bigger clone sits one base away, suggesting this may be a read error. The CDR3 reads CATQHENTGELFF. CDR3 bases: TGTGCCACCCAGCACGAAAACACCGGGGAGCTGTTTTTT. The chain carries TRBV12-3 or TRBV12-4 and TRBJ2-2, with D unresolved. Trimming left V 10 bases short and J 2 bases short, with 11 bases between. This CDR3 contains 13 residues.

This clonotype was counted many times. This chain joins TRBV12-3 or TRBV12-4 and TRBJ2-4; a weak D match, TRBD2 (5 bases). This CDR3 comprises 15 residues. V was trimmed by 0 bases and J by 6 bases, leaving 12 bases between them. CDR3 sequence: CASSLAEGFRNIQYF. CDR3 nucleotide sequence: TGTGCCAGCAGTTTAGCTGAGGGATTTAGAAACATTCAGTACTTC.

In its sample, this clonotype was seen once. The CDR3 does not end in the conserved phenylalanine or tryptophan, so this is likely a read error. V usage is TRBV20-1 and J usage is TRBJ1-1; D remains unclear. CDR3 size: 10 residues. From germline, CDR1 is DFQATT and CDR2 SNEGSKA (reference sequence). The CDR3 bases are TGCAGTGCCAGATGGACTGAGGCTTTCTAT. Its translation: CSARWTEAFY.

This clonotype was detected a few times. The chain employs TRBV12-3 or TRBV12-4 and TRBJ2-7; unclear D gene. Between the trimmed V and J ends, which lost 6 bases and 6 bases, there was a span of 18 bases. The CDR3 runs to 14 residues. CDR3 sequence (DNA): TGTGCCAGCAGCCGAGACGGGCGGACCGGCGAGCAGTACTTC. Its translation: CASSRDGRTGEQYF.

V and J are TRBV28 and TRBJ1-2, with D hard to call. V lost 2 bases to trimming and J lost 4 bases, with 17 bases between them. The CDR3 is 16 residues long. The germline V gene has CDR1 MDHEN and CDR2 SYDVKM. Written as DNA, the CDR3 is TGTGCCAGCAGTTTAAATTGGCGGATCCTAGGCTATGGCTACACCTTC. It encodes CASSLNWRILGYGYTF.

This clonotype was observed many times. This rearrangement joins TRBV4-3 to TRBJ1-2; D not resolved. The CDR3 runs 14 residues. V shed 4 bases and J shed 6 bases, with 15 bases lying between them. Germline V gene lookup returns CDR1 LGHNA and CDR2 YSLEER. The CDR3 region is CASSPLAGGHGYTF. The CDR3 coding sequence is TGCGCCAGCAGCCCTCTTGCGGGCGGACATGGCTACACCTTC.

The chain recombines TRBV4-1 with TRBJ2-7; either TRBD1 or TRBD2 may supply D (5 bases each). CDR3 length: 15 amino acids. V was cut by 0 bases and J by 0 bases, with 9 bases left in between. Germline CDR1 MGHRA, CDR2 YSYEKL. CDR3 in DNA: TGCGCCAGCAGCCAAGATTTGGGGGACTCCTACGAGCAGTACTTC. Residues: CASSQDLGDSYEQYF.

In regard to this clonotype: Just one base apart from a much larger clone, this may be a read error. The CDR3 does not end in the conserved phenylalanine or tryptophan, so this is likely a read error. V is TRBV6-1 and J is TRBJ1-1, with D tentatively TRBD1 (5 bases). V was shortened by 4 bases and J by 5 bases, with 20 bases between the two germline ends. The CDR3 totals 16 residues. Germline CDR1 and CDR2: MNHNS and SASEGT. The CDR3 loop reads CASSGSTGRARTEAFL. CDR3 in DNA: TGTGCCAGCAGTGGTTCAACGGGGCGGGCGAGGACTGAAGCTTTCTTA.

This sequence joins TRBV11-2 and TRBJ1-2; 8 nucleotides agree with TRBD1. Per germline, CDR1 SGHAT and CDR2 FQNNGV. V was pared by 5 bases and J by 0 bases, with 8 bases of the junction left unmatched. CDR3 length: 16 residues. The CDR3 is CASSPVTGVTNYGYTF. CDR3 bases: TGTGCCAGCAGCCCGGTGACAGGGGTGACTAACTATGGCTACACCTTC.

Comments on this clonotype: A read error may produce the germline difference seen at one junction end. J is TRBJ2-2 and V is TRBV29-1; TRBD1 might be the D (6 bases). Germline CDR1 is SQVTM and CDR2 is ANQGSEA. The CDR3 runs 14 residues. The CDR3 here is CSVDSGANTGELCF. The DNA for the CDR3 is TGCAGCGTTGATTCAGGGGCGAACACCGGGGAGCTGTGTTTT.

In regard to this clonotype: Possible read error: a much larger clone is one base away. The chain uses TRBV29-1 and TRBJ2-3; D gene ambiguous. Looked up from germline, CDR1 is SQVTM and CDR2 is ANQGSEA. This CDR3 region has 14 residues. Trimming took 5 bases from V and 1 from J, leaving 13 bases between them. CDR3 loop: CSVKLGIRTDTQYF. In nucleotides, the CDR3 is TGCAGCGTTAAATTAGGCATACGCACAGATACGCAGTATTTT.